The source of this TCR beta chain is a study of STAT5B mutations in CD4+ large granular lymphocyte leukemia (dated by TCRdb to 2021 to 2024). Study-level background: Among the healthy controls, the CDR3 'QG' motif was associated with a particular HLA allele. Flow cytometry performed on FACSCanto II or FACSVerse showed that the purified fractions had more than 95% purity among lymphocytes. The TCRbeta repertoires of CD4+ T-cell large granular lymphocyte leukemia patients were compared with the TCRbeta repertoires of healthy blood donors.

The CDR3, from cysteine to phenylalanine, totals 14 residues. Only the CDR3 DNA is retained, 42 bases long and in frame from the first base. Relative to germline, V is missing 5 bases and J is missing 5 bases, with 7 bases of the junction outside any gene match. The germline V gene gives CDR1 as ENHRY and CDR2 as SYGVKD. TCRbeta rearrangements were sequenced from genomic DNA using the immunoSEQ assay at survey resolution. The paper's data handling went like this. In the TCR sequencing data, the smallest productive clonotype frequency that could be detected was 2.59 x 10-5. Only productive TCRbeta rearrangements, defined as complete and in-frame sequences, were included in the analyses. Clonality for each sample was calculated as Simpson clonality in the immunoSEQ Analyzer version 3.0. Clones were binned by frequency as very rare, small, medium, large (1-20%) or hyperexpanded (>20%). Generation probabilities were estimated with OLGA 1.2.3, V-gene circos plots were made with VDJtools, specificities were searched in VDJdb, and CDR3 motifs were identified with GLIPH. TCRdb took this table from immuneACCESS and kept in-frame rearrangements with V and J called. Such tables lack part of the clones; where checked against another copy, unresolved V genes explain under half of the gap, and the rest is unexplained. The V and J calls and the clone size are those of that table, but D and trimming were determined from the DNA. This sample is represented by 20,000 to 25,000 clones; about four fifths of them were singletons. The ten largest clonotypes hold 0.4% to 0.45% of the sample.

What the research found in general, with its limitations: Compared with healthy CD4+ repertoires, CD4-sorted patient repertoires appeared more clonal, and this difference remained even after the putative leukemic clones were removed. Data were not HLA-matched; higher clonality in CD4+ versus CD8+ T-LGLL could reflect the relatively small sample size. TRBV06-family usage was enriched among the top patient clones (8/27) compared with healthy controls (2/35). The main leukemic clonotypes were found to be private to each patient, although about 25% of the main leukemic clonotypes were detected at low frequency in the non-leukemic repertoires of other patients.

Healthy controls were around 38 blood donors whose buffy coats came from the Finnish Red Cross blood service. All TCR-sequenced material derived from peripheral blood: patient blood samples and healthy donor buffy coats. Ficoll-Hypaque gradient centrifugation was used to isolate peripheral blood mononuclear cells. For the healthy controls, CD4+ cells were obtained from buffy coats by magnetic purification. Genomic DNA was extracted with the Gentra Puregene Cell and Tissue kit and quantified on a Qubit 2.0 fluorometer. On this clone itself: This receptor's antigen is unknown. Base qualities were left out, and no much larger clone turns up one base away.

The rearrangement joined TRBV10-3 to TRBJ2-7, with 9 bases in between that match TRBD1. The origin of this receptor is a human donor in good health. Sequences were obtained from CD4+ T cells from blood buffy coats. CDR3 protein: CAISLQGAGDEQYF. The nucleotide sequence is TGTGCCATCAGTCTACAGGGGGCTGGAGACGAGCAGTACTTC.